This T cell receptor beta chain was identified in a study of identifying expanded T cells in peripheral blood. Study-wide results and caveats: Clone count variance between roughly 2-week samples rose with total template count.

During the collection period, no donor immune events like infections were recorded. This clone has only one observation. Its matching antigen is unknown. Trimming took off 2 bases at V and 5 bases at J, with 6 bases between the two ends. Germline V gives CDR1 SEHNR, CDR2 FQNEAQ (reference sequence). This CDR3 is 12 amino acids long. TCRdb keeps only in-frame clones here, not all; method: immunoSEQ multiplex PCR. Of 75,000 to 95,000 clones detected, approximately 90% appear once; the ten largest clones hold roughly 7%. This sequence originates from a person aged 18 to 75 in good health. This chain links TRBV7-9 with TRBJ1-1; no clear D. The material sequenced was blood. CDR3 amino acids: CASSLTRTEAFF. CDR3 nucleotide sequence: TGTGCCAGCAGCTTAACCAGAACTGAAGCTTTCTTT. Supplemented by reference TRBV7-9 and TRBJ1-1, the full variable domain reads DTGVSQNPRHKITKRGQNVTFRCDPISEHNRLYWYRQTLGQGPEFLTYFQNEAQLEKSRLLSDRFSAERPKGSFSTLEIQRTEQGDSAMYLCASSLTRTEAFFGQGTRLTVV.